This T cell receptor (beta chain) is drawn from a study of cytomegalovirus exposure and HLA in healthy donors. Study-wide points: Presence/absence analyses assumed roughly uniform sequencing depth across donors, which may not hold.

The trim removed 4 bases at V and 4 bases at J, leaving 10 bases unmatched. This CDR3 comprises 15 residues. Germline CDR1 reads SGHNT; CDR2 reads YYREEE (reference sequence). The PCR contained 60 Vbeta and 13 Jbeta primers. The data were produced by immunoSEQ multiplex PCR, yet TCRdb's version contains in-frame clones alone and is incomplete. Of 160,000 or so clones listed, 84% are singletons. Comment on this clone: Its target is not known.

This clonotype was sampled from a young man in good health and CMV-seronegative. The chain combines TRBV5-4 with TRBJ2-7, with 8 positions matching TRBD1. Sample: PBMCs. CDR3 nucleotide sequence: TGTGCCAGCAGCCTAGAGGGACAGGACACTTACGAGCAGTACTTC. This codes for CASSLEGQDTYEQYF.